The text below deals with one T cell receptor beta chain. The antigen remains unidentified. One end of the junction fails to match germline, which may point to a read error. These data are taken from a study of cytomegalovirus exposure and HLA in healthy donors. Turning to the study itself: Within the Caucasian-associated ancestry cluster were more than 75% of the approximately 400 genotyped donors. Study-level results: A few V segments could not be told apart, such as TRBV6-2 and TRBV6-3, and were left out. Serostatus for CMV was the only available immune exposure information.

Primers: 60 Vbeta forward and 13 Jbeta reverse. Assay: immunoSEQ multiplex PCR; the TCRdb copy retains only in-frame clones and omits some. The sample has over 100,000 clones; approximately 78% are singletons. The CDR3 runs 13 residues. Germline CDR1 ENHRY, CDR2 SYGVKD. Sequenced sample: PBMCs. The origin of this receptor is a man aged 30 to 39 in good health and CMV-seropositive. This sequence joins TRBV10-3 and TRBJ2-1; TRBD1 matches 7 bases. The CDR3 sequence is CAISGQGYDEQFF. CDR3 bases: TGTGCCATCAGTGGACAGGGCTACGATGAGCAGTTCTTC.